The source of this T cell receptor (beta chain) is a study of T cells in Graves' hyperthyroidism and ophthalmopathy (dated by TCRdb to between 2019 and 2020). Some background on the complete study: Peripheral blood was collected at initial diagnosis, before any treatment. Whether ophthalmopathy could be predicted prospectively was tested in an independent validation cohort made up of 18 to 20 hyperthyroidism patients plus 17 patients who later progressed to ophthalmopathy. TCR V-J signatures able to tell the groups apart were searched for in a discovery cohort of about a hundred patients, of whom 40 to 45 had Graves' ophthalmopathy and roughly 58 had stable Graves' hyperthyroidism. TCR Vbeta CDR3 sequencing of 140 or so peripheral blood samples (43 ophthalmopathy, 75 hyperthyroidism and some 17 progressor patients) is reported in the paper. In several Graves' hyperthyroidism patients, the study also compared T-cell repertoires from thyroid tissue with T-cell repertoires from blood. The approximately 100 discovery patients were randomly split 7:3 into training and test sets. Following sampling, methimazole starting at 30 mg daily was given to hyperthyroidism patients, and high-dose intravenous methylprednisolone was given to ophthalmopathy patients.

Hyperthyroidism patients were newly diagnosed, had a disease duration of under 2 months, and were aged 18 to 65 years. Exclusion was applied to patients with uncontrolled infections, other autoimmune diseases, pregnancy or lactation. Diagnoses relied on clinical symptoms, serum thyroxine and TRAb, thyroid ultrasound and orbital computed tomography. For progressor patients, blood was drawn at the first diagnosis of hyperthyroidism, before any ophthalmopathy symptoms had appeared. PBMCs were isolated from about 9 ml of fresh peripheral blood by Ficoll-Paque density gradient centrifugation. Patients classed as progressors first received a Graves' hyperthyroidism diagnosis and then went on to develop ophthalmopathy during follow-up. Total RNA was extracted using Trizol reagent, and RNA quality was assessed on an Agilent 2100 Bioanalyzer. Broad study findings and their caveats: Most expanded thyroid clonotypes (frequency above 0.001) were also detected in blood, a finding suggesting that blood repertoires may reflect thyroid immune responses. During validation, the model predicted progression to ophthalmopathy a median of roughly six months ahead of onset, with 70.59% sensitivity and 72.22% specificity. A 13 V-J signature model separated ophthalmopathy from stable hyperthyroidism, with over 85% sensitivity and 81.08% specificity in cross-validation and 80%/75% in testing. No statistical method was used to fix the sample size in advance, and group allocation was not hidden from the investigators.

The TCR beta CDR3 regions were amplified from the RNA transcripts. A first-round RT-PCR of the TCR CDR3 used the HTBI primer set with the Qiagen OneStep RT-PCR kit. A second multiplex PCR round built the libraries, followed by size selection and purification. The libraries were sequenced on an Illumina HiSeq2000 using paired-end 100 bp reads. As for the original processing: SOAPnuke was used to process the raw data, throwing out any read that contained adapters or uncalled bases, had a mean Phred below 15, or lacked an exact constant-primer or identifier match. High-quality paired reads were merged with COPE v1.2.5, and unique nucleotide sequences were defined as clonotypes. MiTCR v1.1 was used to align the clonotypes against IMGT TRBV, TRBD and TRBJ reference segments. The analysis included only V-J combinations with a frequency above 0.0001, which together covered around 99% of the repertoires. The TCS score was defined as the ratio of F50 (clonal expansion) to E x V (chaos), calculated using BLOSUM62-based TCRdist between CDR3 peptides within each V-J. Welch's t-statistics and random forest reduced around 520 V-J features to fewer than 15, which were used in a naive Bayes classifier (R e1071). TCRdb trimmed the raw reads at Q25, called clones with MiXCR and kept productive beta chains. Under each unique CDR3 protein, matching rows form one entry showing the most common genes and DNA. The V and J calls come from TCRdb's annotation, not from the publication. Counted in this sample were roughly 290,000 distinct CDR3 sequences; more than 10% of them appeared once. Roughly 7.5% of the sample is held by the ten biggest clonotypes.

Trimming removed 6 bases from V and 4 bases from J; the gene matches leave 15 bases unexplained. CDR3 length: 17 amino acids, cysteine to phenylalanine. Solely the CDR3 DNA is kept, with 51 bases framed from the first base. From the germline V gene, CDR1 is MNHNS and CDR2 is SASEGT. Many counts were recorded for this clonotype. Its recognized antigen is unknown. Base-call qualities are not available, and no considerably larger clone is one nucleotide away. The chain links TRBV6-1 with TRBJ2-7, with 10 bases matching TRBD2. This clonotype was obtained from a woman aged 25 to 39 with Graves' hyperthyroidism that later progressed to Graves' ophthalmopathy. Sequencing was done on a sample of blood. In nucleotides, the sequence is TGTGCCAGCAGACGGACTTCTTCTAGCGGGAGCACGTACGAGCAGTACTTC. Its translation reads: CASRRTSSSGSTYEQYF.